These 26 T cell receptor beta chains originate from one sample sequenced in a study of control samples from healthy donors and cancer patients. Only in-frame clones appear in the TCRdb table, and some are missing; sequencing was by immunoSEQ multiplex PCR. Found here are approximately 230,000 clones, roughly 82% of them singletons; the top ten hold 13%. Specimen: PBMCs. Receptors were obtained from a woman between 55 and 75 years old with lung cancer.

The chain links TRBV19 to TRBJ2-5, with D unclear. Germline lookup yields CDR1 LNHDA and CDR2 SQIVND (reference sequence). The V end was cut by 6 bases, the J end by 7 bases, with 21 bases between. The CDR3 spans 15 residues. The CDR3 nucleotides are TGTGCCAGTAGATTTTACGACACCGCCCCGATGACCCAGTACTTC. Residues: CASRFYDTAPMTQYF.

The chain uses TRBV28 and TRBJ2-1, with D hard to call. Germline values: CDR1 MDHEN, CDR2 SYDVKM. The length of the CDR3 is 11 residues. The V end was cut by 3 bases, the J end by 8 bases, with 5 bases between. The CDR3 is CASSFKYEQFF. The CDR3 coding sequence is TGTGCCAGCAGTTTCAAATATGAGCAGTTCTTC.

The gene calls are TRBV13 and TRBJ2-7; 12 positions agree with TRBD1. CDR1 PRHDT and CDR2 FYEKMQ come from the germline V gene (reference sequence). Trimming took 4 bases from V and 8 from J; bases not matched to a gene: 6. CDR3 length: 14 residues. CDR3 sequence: CASSYRRDRGQQYF. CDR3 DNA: TGTGCCAGCAGCTATAGGCGGGACAGGGGGCAGCAGTACTTC.

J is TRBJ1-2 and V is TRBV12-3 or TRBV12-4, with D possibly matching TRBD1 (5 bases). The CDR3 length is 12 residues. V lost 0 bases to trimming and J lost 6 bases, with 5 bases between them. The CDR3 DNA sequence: TGTGCCAGCAGTTTAGCGGGGGATGGCTACACCTTC. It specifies CASSLAGDGYTF.

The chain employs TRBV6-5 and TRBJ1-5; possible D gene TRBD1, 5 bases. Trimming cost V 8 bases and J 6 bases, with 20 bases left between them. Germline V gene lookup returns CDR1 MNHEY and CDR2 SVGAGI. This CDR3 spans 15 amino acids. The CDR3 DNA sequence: TGTGCCAGCCGGGCAGGAGCCAGGGACGGTCAGCCCCAGCATTTT. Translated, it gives CASRAGARDGQPQHF.

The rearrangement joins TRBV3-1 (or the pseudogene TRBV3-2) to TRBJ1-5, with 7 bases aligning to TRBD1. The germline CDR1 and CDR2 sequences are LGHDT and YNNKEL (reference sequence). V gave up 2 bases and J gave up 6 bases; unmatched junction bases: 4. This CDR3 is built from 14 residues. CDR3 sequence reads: CASSQIRDSQPQHF. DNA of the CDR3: TGTGCCAGCAGCCAAATCCGGGACAGTCAGCCCCAGCATTTT.

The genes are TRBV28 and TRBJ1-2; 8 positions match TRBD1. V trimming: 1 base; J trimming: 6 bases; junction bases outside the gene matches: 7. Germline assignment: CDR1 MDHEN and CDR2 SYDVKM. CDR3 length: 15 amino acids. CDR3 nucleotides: TGTGCCAGCAGTTTATTGGGGACAGGAGGGGATGGCTACACCTTC. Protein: CASSLLGTGGDGYTF.

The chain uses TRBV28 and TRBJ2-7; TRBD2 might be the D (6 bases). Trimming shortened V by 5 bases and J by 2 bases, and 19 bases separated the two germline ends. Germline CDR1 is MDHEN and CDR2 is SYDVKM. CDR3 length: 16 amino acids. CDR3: CASSDRQGAGTYEQYF. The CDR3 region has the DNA TGTGCCAGCAGTGACCGGCAGGGCGCGGGAACCTACGAGCAGTACTTC. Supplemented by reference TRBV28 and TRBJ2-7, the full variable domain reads DVKVTQSSRYLVKRTGEKVFLECVQDMDHENMFWYRQDPGLGLRLIYFSYDVKMKEKGDIPEGYSVSREKKERFSLILESASTNQTSMYLCASSDRQGAGTYEQYFGPGTRLTVT.

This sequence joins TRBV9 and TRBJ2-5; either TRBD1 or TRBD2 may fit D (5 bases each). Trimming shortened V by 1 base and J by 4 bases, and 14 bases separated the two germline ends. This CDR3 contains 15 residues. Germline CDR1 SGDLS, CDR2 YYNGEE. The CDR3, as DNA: TGTGCCAGCAGCGTATGGGGAGAGGGGAGAGAGACCCAGTACTTC. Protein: CASSVWGEGRETQYF.

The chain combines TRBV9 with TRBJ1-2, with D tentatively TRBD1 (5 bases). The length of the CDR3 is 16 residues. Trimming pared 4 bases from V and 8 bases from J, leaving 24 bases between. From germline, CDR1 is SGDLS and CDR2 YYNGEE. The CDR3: CASSSDPLPGVRGYTF. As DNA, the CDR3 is TGTGCCAGCAGCTCAGATCCCCTCCCGGGGGTAAGGGGCTACACCTTC.

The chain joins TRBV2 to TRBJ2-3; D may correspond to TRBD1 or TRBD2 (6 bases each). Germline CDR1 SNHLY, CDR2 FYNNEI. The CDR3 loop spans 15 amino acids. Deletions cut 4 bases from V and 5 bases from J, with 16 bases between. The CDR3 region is CASSGGTPGVDTQYF. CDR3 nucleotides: TGTGCCAGCAGTGGGGGGACACCGGGGGTAGATACGCAGTATTTT.

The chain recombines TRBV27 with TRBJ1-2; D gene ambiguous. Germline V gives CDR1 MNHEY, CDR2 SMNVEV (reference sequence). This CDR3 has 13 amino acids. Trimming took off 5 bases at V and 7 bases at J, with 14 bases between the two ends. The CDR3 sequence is CASSTPSGSGYTF. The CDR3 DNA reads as TGTGCCAGCAGTACCCCTTCGGGGAGTGGCTACACCTTC.

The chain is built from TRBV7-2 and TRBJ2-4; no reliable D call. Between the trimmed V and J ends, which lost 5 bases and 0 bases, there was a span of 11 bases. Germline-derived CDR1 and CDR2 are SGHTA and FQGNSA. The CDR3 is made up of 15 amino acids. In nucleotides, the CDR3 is TGTGCCAGCAGCCCTCCGATACTAGCCAAAAACATTCAGTACTTC. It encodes CASSPPILAKNIQYF.

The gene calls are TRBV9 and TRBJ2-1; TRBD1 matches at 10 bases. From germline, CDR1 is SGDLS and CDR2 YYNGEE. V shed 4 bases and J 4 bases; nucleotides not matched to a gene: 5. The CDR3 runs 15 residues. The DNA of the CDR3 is TGTGCCAGCAGCCTGGGACAGGGGCCATACAATGAGCAGTTCTTC. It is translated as CASSLGQGPYNEQFF.

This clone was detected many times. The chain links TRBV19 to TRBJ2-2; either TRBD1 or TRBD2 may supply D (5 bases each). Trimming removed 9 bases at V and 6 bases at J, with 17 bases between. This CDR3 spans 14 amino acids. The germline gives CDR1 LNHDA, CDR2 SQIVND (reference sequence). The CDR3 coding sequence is TGTGCCAGCCGCCGGGACCACAGTGCCGGGGAGCTGTTTTTT. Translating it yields CASRRDHSAGELFF.

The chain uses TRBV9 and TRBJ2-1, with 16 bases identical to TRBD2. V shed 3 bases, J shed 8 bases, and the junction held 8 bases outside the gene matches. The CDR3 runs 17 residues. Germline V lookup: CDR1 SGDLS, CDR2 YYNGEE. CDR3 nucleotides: TGTGCCAGCAGCGAACGTCCGGGACTAGCGGGGGGGGATGAGCAGTTCTTC. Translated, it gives CASSERPGLAGGDEQFF.

CDR3 residues: CASSFDRGLHEQYF. The CDR3 nucleotides read TGTGCCAGCAGCTTTGACAGGGGTCTCCACGAGCAGTACTTC. V and J are TRBV11-2 and TRBJ2-7; 8 positions agree with TRBD1. V was pared by 3 bases and J by 5 bases, with 6 bases of the junction left unmatched. The length of the CDR3 is 14 residues. The V gene's germline CDR1 is SGHAT and CDR2 FQNNGV.

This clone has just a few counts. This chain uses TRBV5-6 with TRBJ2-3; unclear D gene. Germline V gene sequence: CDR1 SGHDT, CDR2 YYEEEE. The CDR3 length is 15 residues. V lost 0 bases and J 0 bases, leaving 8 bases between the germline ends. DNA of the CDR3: TGTGCCAGCAGCTTGGGGTTCGGAAGCACAGATACGCAGTATTTT. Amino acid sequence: CASSLGFGSTDTQYF.

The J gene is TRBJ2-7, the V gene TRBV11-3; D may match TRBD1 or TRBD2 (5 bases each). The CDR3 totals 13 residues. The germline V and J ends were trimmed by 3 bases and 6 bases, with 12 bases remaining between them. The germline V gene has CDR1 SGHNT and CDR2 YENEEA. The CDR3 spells CASSFEAGSEQYF. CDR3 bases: TGTGCCAGCAGCTTCGAGGCAGGGAGCGAGCAGTACTTC.

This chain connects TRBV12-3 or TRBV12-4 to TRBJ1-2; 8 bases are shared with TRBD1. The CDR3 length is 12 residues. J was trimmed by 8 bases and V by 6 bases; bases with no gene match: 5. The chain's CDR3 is CASSAQGGGYTF. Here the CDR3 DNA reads TGTGCCAGCAGCGCACAGGGGGGGGGCTACACCTTC.

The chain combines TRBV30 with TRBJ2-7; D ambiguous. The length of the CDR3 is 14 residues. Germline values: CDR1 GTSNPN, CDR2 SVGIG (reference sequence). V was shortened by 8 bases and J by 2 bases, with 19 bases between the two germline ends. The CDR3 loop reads CARSNHLGPYEQYF. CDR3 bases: TGTGCCCGAAGCAACCACCTGGGTCCCTACGAGCAGTACTTC.

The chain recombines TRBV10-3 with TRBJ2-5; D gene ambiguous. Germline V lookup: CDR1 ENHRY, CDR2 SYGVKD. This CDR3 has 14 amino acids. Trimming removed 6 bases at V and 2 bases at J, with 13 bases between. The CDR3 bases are TGTGCCATCAGGGAGACACGGTCTCAAGAGACCCAGTACTTC. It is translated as CAIRETRSQETQYF.

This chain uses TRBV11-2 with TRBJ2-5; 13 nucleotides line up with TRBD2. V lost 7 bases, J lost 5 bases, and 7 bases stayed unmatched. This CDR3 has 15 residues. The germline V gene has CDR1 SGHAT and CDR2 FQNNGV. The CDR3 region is CASTPGTSGAETQYF. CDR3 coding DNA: TGTGCCAGCACCCCCGGGACTAGCGGGGCGGAGACCCAGTACTTC.

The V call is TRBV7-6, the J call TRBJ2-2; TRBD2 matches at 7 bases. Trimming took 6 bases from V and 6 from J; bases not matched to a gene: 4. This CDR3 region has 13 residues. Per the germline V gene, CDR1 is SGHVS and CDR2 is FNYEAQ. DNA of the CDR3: TGTGCCAGCAGTCGGACTAGTCCCGGGGAGCTGTTTTTT. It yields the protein CASSRTSPGELFF. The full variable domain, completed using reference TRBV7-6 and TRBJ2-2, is GAGVSQSPRYKVTKRGQDVALRCDPISGHVSLYWYRQALGQGPEFLTYFNYEAQQDKSGLPNDRFSAERPEGSISTLTIQRTEQRDSAMYRCASSRTSPGELFFGEGSRLTVL.

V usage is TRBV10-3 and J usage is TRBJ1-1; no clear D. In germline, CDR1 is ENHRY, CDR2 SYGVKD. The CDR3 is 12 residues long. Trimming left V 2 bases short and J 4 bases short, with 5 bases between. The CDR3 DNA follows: TGTGCCATCAGTGAGGGGGTCACTGAAGCTTTCTTT. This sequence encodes CAISEGVTEAFF.

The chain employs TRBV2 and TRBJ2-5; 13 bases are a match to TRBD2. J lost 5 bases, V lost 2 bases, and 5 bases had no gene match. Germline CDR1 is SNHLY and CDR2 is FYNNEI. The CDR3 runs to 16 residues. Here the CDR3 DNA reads TGTGCCAGCAGTGAAAGCGGACTAGCGGGAGTGGAGACCCAGTACTTC. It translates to CASSESGLAGVETQYF.